Listed below are T cell receptor beta chains from one sample, sequenced in a study of blood T cell repertoires in COVID-19. Generated by immunoSEQ multiplex PCR, the TCRdb table keeps only in-frame clones and is missing some. The table lists approximately 230,000 clones, about 90% of them singletons, with roughly 1.4% in the top ten. The sequenced sample was peripheral blood. The source of these receptors is an elderly man with acute or convalescent COVID-19. Both conserved end residues are trimmed from each CDR3. A D gene is named only where the DNA matches it firmly.

>TRBV5-4|TRBJ1-2|TRBD1
ASSSQTGNYGYT
>TRBV6-2/TRBV6-3|TRBJ2-3|NA
ASSSRGGAPDTQY
>TRBV27|TRBJ2-1|TRBD1
ASSWDSPRRNEQF
>TRBV6-4|TRBJ1-2|TRBD1
ASRRTGGDGYT
>TRBV6-5|TRBJ1-5|TRBD1
ASRRQGSDQPQH
>TRBV5-1|TRBJ2-3|NA
ASSGQLAPGTDTQY
>TRBV5-1|TRBJ1-6|TRBD1
ASSNRDRLGSPLH
>TRBV19|TRBJ2-3|TRBD2
ASSKGLAGVDTQY
>TRBV9|TRBJ2-1|TRBD1
ASSLGGQGYNEQF
>TRBV19|TRBJ2-2|NA
ASSPRRQVYTGELF
>TRBV29-1|TRBJ2-1|TRBD1
SVETGQGAYNEQF
>TRBV7-2|TRBJ2-1|TRBD2
ASSLVLAVGVDEQF
>TRBV28|TRBJ1-6|NA
ASSSAGYYNSPLH
>TRBV29-1|TRBJ2-3|TRBD2
SVVGGRGPDTQY
>TRBV28|TRBJ1-2|TRBD1
ASSSPGQGARGYT
>TRBV5-1|TRBJ1-5|NA
ASSLAGDPNQPQH
>TRBV2|TRBJ1-6|NA
ASRSKSLASSSPLH
>TRBV11-2|TRBJ2-1|NA
ASSLDFASYNEQF